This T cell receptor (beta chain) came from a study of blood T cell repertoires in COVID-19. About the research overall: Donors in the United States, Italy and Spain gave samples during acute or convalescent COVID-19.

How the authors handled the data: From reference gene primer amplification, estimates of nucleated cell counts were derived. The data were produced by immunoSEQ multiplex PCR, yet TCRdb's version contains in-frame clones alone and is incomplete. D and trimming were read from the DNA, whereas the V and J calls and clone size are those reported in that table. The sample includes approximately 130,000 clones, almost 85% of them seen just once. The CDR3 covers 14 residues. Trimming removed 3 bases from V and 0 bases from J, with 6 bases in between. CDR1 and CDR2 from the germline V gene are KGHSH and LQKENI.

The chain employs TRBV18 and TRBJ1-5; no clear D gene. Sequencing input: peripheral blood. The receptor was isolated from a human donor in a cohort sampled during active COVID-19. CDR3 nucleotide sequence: TGTGCCAGCTCACCTAGAAATAGCAATCAGCCCCAGCATTTT. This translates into CASSPRNSNQPQHF. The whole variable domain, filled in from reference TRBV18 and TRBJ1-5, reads NAGVMQNPRHLVRRRGQEARLRCSPMKGHSHVYWYRQLPEEGLKFMVYLQKENIIDESGMPKERFSAEFPKEGPSILRIQQVVRGDSAAYFCASSPRNSNQPQHFGDGTRLSIL.